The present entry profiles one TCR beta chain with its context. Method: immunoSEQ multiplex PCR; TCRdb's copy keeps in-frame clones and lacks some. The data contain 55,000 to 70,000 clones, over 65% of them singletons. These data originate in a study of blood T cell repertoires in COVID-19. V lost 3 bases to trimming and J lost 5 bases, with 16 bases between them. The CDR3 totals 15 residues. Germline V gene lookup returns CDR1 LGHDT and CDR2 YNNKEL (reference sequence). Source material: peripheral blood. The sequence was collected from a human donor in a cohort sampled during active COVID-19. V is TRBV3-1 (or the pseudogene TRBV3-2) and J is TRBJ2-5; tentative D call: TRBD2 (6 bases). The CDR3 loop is CASSQALLGGETQYF. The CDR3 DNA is TGTGCCAGCAGCCAGGCCCTTCTAGGAGGGGAGACCCAGTACTTC.